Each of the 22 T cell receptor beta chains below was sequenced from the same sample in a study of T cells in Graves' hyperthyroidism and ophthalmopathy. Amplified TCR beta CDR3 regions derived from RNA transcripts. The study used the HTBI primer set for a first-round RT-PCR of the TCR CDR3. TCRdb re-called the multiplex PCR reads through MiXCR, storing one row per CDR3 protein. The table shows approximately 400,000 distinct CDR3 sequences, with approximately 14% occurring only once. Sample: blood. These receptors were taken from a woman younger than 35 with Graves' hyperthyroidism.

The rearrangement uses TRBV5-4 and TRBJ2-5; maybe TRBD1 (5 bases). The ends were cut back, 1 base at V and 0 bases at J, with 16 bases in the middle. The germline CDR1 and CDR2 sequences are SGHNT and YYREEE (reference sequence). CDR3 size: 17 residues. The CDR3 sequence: CASSLKVGLDNQETQYF. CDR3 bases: TGTGCCAGCAGCTTGAAGGTGGGGCTAGACAACCAAGAGACCCAGTACTTC.

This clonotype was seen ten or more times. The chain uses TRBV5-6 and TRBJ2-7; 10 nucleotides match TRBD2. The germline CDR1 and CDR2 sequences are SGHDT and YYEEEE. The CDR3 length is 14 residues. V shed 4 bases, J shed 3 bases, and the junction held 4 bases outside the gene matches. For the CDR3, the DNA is TGTGCCAGCAGCGCACTAGCGGGGAACTACGAGCAGTACTTC. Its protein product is CASSALAGNYEQYF.

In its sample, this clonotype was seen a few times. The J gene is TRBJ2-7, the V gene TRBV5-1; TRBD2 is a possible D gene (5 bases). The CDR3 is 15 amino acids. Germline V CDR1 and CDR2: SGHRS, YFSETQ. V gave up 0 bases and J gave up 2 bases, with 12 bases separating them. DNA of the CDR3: TGCGCCAGCAGCTTGGCTGGGGAGTCAACCTACGAGCAGTACTTC. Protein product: CASSLAGESTYEQYF.

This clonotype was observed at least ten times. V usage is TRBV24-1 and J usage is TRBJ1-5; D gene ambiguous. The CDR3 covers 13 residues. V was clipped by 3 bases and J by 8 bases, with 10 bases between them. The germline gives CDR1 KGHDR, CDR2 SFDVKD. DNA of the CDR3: TGTGCCACCAGTGATCCGGGGTCAGAGCCCCAGCATTTT. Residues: CATSDPGSEPQHF.

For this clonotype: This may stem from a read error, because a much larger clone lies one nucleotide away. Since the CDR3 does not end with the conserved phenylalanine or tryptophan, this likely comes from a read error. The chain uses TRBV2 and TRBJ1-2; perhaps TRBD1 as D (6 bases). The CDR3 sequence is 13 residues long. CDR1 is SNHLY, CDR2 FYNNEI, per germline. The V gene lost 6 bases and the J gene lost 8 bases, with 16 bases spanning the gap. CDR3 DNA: TGTGCCAGCAGAACAGGGAACTACCAGGGCTACACCCTC. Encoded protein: CASRTGNYQGYTL.

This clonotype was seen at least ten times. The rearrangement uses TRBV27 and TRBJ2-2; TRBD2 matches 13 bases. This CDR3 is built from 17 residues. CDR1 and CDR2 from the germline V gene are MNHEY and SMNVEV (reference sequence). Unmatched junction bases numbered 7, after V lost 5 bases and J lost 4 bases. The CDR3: CASSRLAGGRSTGELFF. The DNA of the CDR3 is TGTGCCAGCAGTAGACTAGCGGGGGGACGTAGCACCGGGGAGCTGTTTTTT.

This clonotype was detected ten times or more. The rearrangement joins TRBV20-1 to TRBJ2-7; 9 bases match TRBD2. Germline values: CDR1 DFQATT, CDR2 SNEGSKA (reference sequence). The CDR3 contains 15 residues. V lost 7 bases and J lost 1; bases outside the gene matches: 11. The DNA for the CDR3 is TGCAGTGTTGAAAGCCTAGCGGGACTATCCTACGAGCAGTACTTC. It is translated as CSVESLAGLSYEQYF.

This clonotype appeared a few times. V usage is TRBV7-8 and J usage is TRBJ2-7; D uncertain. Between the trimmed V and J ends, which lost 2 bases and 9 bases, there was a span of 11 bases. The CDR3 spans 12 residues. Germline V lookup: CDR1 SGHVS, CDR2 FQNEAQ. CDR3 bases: TGTGCCAGCAGCTTAAGTTCGGCCGGGCAGTACTTC. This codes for CASSLSSAGQYF. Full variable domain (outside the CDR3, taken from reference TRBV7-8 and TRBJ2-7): GAGVSQSPRYKVAKRGQDVALRCDPISGHVSLFWYQQALGQGPEFLTYFQNEAQLDKSGLPSDRFFAERPEGSVSTLKIQRTQQEDSAVYLCASSLSSAGQYFGPGTRLTVT.

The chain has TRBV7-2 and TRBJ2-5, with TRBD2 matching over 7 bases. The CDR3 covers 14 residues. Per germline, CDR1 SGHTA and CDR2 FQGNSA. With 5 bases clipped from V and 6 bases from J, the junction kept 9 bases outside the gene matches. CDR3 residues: CASSLTGGGKTQYF. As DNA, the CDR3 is TGTGCCAGCAGCCTGACGGGGGGTGGGAAGACCCAGTACTTC.

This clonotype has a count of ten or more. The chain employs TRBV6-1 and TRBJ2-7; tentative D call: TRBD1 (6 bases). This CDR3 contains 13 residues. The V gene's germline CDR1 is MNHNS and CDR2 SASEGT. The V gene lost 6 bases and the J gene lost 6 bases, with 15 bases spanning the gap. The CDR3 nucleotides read TGTGCCAGCAGCGGGTACCGGGACACCGAGCAGTACTTC. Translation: CASSGYRDTEQYF.

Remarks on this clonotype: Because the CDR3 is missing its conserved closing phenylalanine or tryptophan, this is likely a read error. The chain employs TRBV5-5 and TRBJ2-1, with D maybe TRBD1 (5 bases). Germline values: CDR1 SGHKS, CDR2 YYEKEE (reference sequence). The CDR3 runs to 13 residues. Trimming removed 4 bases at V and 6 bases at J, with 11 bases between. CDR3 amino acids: CASSLTALNEQFL. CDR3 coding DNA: TGTGCCAGCAGCCTGACAGCACTCAATGAGCAGTTCCTC.

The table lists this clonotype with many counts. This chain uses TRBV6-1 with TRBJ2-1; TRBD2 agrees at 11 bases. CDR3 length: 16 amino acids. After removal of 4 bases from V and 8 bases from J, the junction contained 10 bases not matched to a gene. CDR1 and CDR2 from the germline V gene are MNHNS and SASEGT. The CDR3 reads CASSAQIAGGQDEQFF. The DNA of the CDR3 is TGTGCCAGCAGTGCCCAAATAGCGGGGGGGCAAGATGAGCAGTTCTTC.

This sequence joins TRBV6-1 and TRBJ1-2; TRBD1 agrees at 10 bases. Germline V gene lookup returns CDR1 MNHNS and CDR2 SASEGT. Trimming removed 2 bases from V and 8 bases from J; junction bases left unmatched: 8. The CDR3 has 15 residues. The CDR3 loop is CASSEPPGQGIGYTF. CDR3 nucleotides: TGTGCCAGCAGTGAACCTCCGGGACAGGGGATCGGCTACACCTTC.

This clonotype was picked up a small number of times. DNA for the CDR3: TGTGCCAGCAGCTTAGACCTAGTCCGAAGCTCCTATAATTCACCCCTCCACTTT. As protein: CASSLDLVRSSYNSPLHF. The chain is built from TRBV7-2 and TRBJ1-6, with D unclear. V was shortened by 1 base and J by 0 bases, with 13 bases between the two germline ends. The CDR3 covers 18 residues. Germline V gives CDR1 SGHTA, CDR2 FQGNSA.

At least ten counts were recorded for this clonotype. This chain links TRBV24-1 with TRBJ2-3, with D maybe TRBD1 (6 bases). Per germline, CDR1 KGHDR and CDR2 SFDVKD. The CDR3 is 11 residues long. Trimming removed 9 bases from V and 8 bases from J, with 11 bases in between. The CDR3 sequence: CATQQGVTQYF. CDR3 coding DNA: TGTGCCACCCAACAGGGAGTTACGCAGTATTTT.

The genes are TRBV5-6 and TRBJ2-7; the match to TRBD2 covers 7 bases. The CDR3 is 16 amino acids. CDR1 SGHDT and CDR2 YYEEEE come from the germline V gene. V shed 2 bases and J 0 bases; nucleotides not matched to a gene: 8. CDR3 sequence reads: CASSLPVGGSSYEQYF. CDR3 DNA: TGTGCCAGCAGCTTACCGGTTGGCGGGAGCTCCTACGAGCAGTACTTC.

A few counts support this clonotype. In nucleotides, the CDR3 is TGTGCCAGCAGCTTAGAGGGGACCCTAGCAAACAATGAGCAGTTCTTC. Its protein product is CASSLEGTLANNEQFF. The genes are TRBV7-2 and TRBJ2-1; D possibly matches TRBD1 or TRBD2 (5 bases each). CDR3 size: 16 residues. Trimming left V 1 base short and J 5 bases short, with 15 bases between. CDR1 SGHTA and CDR2 FQGNSA come from the germline V gene.

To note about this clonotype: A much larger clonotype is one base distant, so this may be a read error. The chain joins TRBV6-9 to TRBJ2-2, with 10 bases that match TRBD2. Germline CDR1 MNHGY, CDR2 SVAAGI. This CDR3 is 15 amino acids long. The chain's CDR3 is CASSSQREGRRELLF. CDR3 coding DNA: TGTGCCAGCAGTTCCCAGCGGGAGGGCCGTCGGGAGCTGCTTTTT.

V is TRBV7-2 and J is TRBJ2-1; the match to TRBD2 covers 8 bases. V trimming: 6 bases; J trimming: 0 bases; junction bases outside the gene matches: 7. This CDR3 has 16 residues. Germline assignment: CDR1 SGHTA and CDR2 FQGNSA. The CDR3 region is CASRPSGGSSYNEQFF. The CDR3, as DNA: TGTGCCAGCAGACCGTCGGGGGGGAGCTCCTACAATGAGCAGTTCTTC.

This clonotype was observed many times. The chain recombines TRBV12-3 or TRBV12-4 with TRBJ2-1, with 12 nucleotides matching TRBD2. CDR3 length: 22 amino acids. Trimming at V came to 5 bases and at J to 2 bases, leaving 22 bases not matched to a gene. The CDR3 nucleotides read TGTGCCAGCAGTATTAGATACCAGCTAGCGGGGGGGCCGGATGGTCCCTACAATGAGCAGTTCTTC. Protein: CASSIRYQLAGGPDGPYNEQFF.

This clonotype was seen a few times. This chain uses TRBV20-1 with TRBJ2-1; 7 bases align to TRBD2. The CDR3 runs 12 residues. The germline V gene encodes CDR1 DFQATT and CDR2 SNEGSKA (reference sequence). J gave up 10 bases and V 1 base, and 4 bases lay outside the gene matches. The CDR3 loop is CSARVYGGEQFF. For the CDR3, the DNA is TGCAGTGCTAGAGTATACGGGGGGGAGCAGTTCTTC.

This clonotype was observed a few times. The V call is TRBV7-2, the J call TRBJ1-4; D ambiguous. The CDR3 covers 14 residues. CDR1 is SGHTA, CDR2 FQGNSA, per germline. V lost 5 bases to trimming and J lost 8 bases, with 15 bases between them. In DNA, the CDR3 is TGTGCCAGCAGCCCCCCTGAACAGCTAGAAAAACTGTTTTTT. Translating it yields CASSPPEQLEKLFF.